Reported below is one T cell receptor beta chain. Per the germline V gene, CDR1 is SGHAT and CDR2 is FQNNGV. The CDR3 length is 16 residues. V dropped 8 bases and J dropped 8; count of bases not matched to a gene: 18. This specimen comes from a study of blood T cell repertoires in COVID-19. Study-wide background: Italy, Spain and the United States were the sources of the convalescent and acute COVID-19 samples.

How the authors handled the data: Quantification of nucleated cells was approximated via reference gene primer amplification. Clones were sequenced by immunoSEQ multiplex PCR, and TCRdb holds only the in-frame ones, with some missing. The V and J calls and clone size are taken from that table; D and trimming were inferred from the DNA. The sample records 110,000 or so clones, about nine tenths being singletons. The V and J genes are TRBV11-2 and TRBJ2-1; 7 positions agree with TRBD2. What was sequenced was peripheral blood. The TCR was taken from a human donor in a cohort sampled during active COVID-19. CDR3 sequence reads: CASADWLGGSGDEQFF. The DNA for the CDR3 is TGTGCCAGCGCTGATTGGTTGGGCGGGAGTGGCGATGAGCAGTTCTTC.